One sample yielded the 19 T cell receptor beta chains listed below, sequenced in a study of shared clonotypes between healthy human individuals. TCRdb's table, derived via immunoSEQ multiplex PCR, lists solely in-frame clones and lacks some. This repertoire shows under 850,000 clones, over 90% found once; its top ten account for 24%. Naivety among CD8 cells was defined by CD45RO negativity and positive CCR7 selection, thereby excluding terminally differentiated effector memory CD45RA+ cells. The sequencing input was naive CD8+ T cells sorted from blood. These receptors were obtained from a man aged 25-45 years in good health.

This clone was counted between two and nine times. This chain connects TRBV2 to TRBJ1-2; D possibly corresponds to TRBD1 (6 bases). Trimming removed 3 bases at V and 7 bases at J, with 12 bases between. The germline gives CDR1 SNHLY, CDR2 FYNNEI. CDR3 length: 13 amino acids. CDR3 amino acids: CASSEGTLAGYTF. As DNA, the CDR3 is TGTGCCAGCAGTGAGGGGACACTGGCTGGCTACACCTTC.

This clone appeared once. The chain is built from TRBV5-4 and TRBJ2-2, with 7 bases lining up with TRBD1. CDR3 size: 14 residues. Germline V lookup: CDR1 SGHNT, CDR2 YYREEE (reference sequence). Trimming removed 0 bases from V and 7 bases from J; junction bases left unmatched: 3. CDR3 amino acids: CASSLEQGFGELFF. The CDR3 DNA follows: TGTGCCAGCAGCTTGGAACAGGGGTTCGGGGAGCTGTTTTTT.

The chain links TRBV10-3 to TRBJ2-2, with 9 bases aligning to TRBD2. Losses at the gene ends were 6 bases for V and 5 bases for J; bases not matched to a gene: 13. Germline V gene sequence: CDR1 ENHRY, CDR2 SYGVKD. The CDR3 is made up of 17 amino acids. CDR3 protein: CAISHPGLAQSTGELFF. The DNA of the CDR3 is TGTGCCATCAGCCACCCGGGACTAGCACAATCAACCGGGGAGCTGTTTTTT.

The gene calls are TRBV18 and TRBJ2-5; unclear D gene. There are 14 residues in the CDR3. Trimming pared 0 bases from V and 3 bases from J, leaving 8 bases between. Germline V CDR1 and CDR2: KGHSH, LQKENI. The CDR3 DNA reads TGTGCCAGCTCACCACCGAACAGTGAAGAGACCCAGTACTTC. Protein product: CASSPPNSEETQYF.

With regard to this clone: The same CDR3 also results from other DNA sequences found in this sample. The chain has TRBV4-1 and TRBJ2-7; 8 nucleotides line up with TRBD2. The trim removed 0 bases at V and 2 bases at J, leaving 0 bases unmatched. Germline values: CDR1 MGHRA, CDR2 YSYEKL. The CDR3 sequence is 14 residues long. Written as DNA, the CDR3 is TGCGCCAGCAGCCAAGATAGCGGGGCCTACGAGCAGTACTTC. Amino acids: CASSQDSGAYEQYF.

In its sample, this clone was seen once. Distinct nucleotide sequences in the sample also encode this CDR3. The rearrangement links TRBV5-1 to TRBJ2-2, with no clear D. Germline lookup yields CDR1 SGHRS and CDR2 YFSETQ. The V end was cut by 2 bases, the J end by 5 bases, with 4 bases between. This CDR3 is built from 12 residues. In DNA form, the CDR3 reads TGCGCCAGCAGCTTTTCTACCGGGGAGCTGTTTTTT. This encodes CASSFSTGELFF.

Comments on this clone: The sample has other DNA sequences that encode this CDR3 too. The chain employs TRBV7-9 and TRBJ1-1; TRBD1 matches at 7 bases. With V trimmed by 1 base and J by 7 bases, 0 bases remained unmatched. The CDR3 is 12 amino acids. CDR1 is SEHNR, CDR2 FQNEAQ, per germline (reference sequence). This CDR3 is CASSLGTGEAFF. The CDR3 DNA follows: TGTGCCAGCAGCTTAGGGACAGGTGAAGCTTTCTTT.

This clone is a singleton in its sample. The chain couples TRBV9 to TRBJ2-5; 9 bases map to TRBD2. Trimming cost V 2 bases and J 5 bases; bases outside gene matches: 7. The germline CDR1 and CDR2 sequences are SGDLS and YYNGEE. This CDR3 spans 15 amino acids. The CDR3 DNA reads as TGTGCCAGCAGCGTCTTAGCGGGAGTCAGGGAGACCCAGTACTTC. Protein: CASSVLAGVRETQYF.

This clone came up a few times. This chain links TRBV14 with TRBJ2-1, with 8 bases fitting TRBD2. Per the germline V gene, CDR1 is SGHDN and CDR2 is FVKESK. The J segment lost 5 bases and the V segment lost 5 bases, leaving 5 bases of the junction unmatched. The CDR3 length is 14 residues. CDR3 protein: CASSYYSGDNEQFF. CDR3 coding DNA: TGTGCCAGCAGCTACTATAGCGGGGACAATGAGCAGTTCTTC.

The rearrangement joins TRBV7-9 to TRBJ1-1, with no clear D. Per the germline V gene, CDR1 is SEHNR and CDR2 is FQNEAQ (reference sequence). This CDR3 is 15 amino acids long. Trimming pared 5 bases from V and 4 bases from J, leaving 17 bases between. CDR3 nucleotides: TGTGCCAGCAGCCCCCCTTATGTCCAGGCCACTGAAGCTTTCTTT. Amino acid sequence: CASSPPYVQATEAFF. The whole variable domain, remainder taken from reference TRBV7-9 and TRBJ1-1, is DTGVSQNPRHKITKRGQNVTFRCDPISEHNRLYWYRQTLGQGPEFLTYFQNEAQLEKSRLLSDRFSAERPKGSFSTLEIQRTEQGDSAMYLCASSPPYVQATEAFFGQGTRLTVV.

The CDR3 DNA reads as TGTGCCAGCAGTTACTCTTTAGGAGGGAGCTACAATGAGCAGTTCTTC. Translating it yields CASSYSLGGSYNEQFF. This chain connects TRBV6-9 to TRBJ2-1, with TRBD2 as a possible D gene (6 bases). The germline CDR1 and CDR2 sequences are MNHGY and SVAAGI. V was trimmed by 3 bases and J by 3 bases, leaving 15 bases between them. The CDR3 contains 16 residues.

In DNA form, the CDR3 reads TGTGCCAGCGGGTCACAAATAGCGGCGTCCTACAATGAGCAGTTCTTC. It yields the protein CASGSQIAASYNEQFF. The genes are TRBV2 and TRBJ2-1, with TRBD2 as a possible D gene (6 bases). Trimming stripped 8 bases from V and 1 base from J, with 18 bases between. This CDR3 contains 16 residues. From germline, CDR1 is SNHLY and CDR2 FYNNEI.

The CDR3 spells CASSISGPPGEQYF. The CDR3 bases are TGTGCCAGTAGCATTAGCGGTCCCCCGGGGGAGCAGTACTTC. The chain uses TRBV19 and TRBJ2-7, with D tentatively TRBD2 (6 bases). The V gene lost 6 bases and the J gene lost 7 bases, with 19 bases spanning the gap. The germline V gene encodes CDR1 LNHDA and CDR2 SQIVND (reference sequence). This CDR3 has 14 amino acids.

The chain is built from TRBV7-2 and TRBJ1-2; D gene unclear. In germline, CDR1 is SGHTA, CDR2 FQGNSA. Trimming took off 5 bases at V and 8 bases at J, with 24 bases between the two ends. The CDR3 consists of 16 residues. In DNA, the CDR3 is TGTGCCAGCAGCCTCAAGACCCATCTCGCCGTCCCCGGCTACACCTTC. Its protein is CASSLKTHLAVPGYTF.

The chain uses TRBV7-8 and TRBJ2-7; D is uncertain. V dropped 0 bases and J dropped 0 bases, with 9 bases sitting between them. There are 15 residues in the CDR3. CDR1 is SGHVS and CDR2 is FQNEAQ in the germline V gene. The CDR3 loop reads CASSLATDPSYEQYF. The CDR3, as DNA: TGTGCCAGCAGCTTAGCGACGGACCCCTCCTACGAGCAGTACTTC.

J is TRBJ2-1 and V is TRBV19; TRBD1 aligns across 9 bases. Germline-derived CDR1 and CDR2 are LNHDA and SQIVND (reference sequence). Trimming cost V 3 bases and J 5 bases; bases outside gene matches: 5. CDR3 length equals 15 residues. The CDR3 reads CASSILGQGDNEQFF. In DNA form, the CDR3 reads TGTGCCAGTAGTATTCTGGGACAGGGCGACAATGAGCAGTTCTTC.

J is TRBJ2-1 and V is TRBV11-2; D is possibly TRBD1 or TRBD2 (6 bases each). Between the trimmed V and J ends, which lost 0 bases and 10 bases, there was a span of 28 bases. The CDR3 contains 19 residues. Germline CDR1 reads SGHAT; CDR2 reads FQNNGV. The CDR3 region is CASSLDMGGVPLREEEQFF. As DNA, the CDR3 is TGTGCCAGCAGCTTAGATATGGGGGGCGTACCGCTGCGTGAAGAGGAGCAGTTCTTC.

This chain links TRBV6-1 with TRBJ2-1; D is unresolved. This CDR3 contains 12 residues. CDR1 is MNHNS, CDR2 SASEGT, per germline. Trimming shortened V by 3 bases and J by 10 bases, and 10 bases separated the two germline ends. The CDR3 sequence is CASSDLPKEQFF. In nucleotides, the CDR3 is TGTGCCAGCAGTGACTTACCCAAAGAGCAGTTCTTC.

This clone was recorded a few times. The V and J genes are TRBV28 and TRBJ1-2; D perhaps matches TRBD1 (5 bases). The length of the CDR3 is 14 residues. Trimming left V 2 bases short and J 4 bases short, with 11 bases between. Germline V gene lookup returns CDR1 MDHEN and CDR2 SYDVKM. The CDR3 loop reads CASSLHPGSYGYTF. Written as DNA, the CDR3 is TGTGCCAGCAGTTTACACCCAGGGAGCTATGGCTACACCTTC.